The 15 T cell receptor beta chains reported below all come from one sample, sequenced in a study of PD-L1 blockade in urothelial cancer. The data were produced by immunoSEQ multiplex PCR, yet TCRdb's version contains in-frame clones alone and is incomplete. The data hold about 95,000 clones, with nearly 90% observed a single time. Noted time point: pretreatment peripheral blood. Sequenced here: PBMCs, sampled around atezolizumab (anti-PD-L1) treatment. The receptors originated from a man between 60 and 70 years old with urothelial cancer.

The chain uses TRBV7-2 and TRBJ2-3; the match to TRBD2 covers 8 bases. With V trimmed by 2 bases and J by 2 bases, 6 bases remained unmatched. Germline V gene lookup returns CDR1 SGHTA and CDR2 FQGNSA. The CDR3 has 16 amino acids. CDR3 residues: CASSLRPAGDTDTQYF. The CDR3 bases are TGTGCCAGCAGCTTACGCCCAGCGGGGGACACAGATACGCAGTATTTT.

The chain uses TRBV19 and TRBJ2-7; 12 bases are shared with TRBD1. The ends lost 6 bases at V and 1 base at J; junction bases unmatched: 7. CDR1 LNHDA and CDR2 SQIVND come from the germline V gene (reference sequence). The CDR3 is 16 residues long. CDR3 protein: CASRPGQGAPSYEQYF. In DNA, the CDR3 is TGTGCCAGTAGACCGGGACAGGGGGCCCCATCCTACGAGCAGTACTTC.

V is TRBV30 and J is TRBJ1-4; maybe TRBD1 (6 bases). CDR3 size: 16 residues. The ends were cut back, 2 bases at V and 3 bases at J, with 16 bases in the middle. Germline V gives CDR1 GTSNPN, CDR2 SVGIG (reference sequence). This CDR3 reads CAWSWQGSPANEKLFF. The CDR3, as DNA: TGTGCCTGGAGTTGGCAGGGGTCGCCAGCTAATGAAAAACTGTTTTTT.

The chain couples TRBV6-5 to TRBJ1-2; 7 nucleotides line up with TRBD1. V gave up 4 bases and J gave up 8 bases; unmatched junction bases: 10. CDR1 and CDR2 from the germline V gene are MNHEY and SVGAGI. CDR3 length: 14 residues. The CDR3, as DNA: TGTGCCAGCAGTTCCCAGGGGGGAACGTGGGGCTACACCTTC. Amino acid sequence: CASSSQGGTWGYTF.

This chain uses TRBV30 with TRBJ2-1, with D perhaps TRBD2 (5 bases). Germline CDR1 reads GTSNPN; CDR2 reads SVGIG (reference sequence). Trimming took 2 bases from V and 1 from J, leaving 12 bases between them. The CDR3 is 15 residues long. The CDR3: CAWSISGASYNEQFF. The CDR3 DNA reads TGTGCCTGGAGTATAAGCGGAGCGTCCTACAATGAGCAGTTCTTC.

The J gene is TRBJ2-3, the V gene TRBV10-2, with 9 bases aligning to TRBD1. The ends lost 10 bases at V and 2 bases at J; junction bases unmatched: 4. CDR3 length: 13 amino acids. Per germline, CDR1 WSHSY and CDR2 SAAADI. CDR3 protein: CATGTGITDTQYF. DNA for the CDR3: TGCGCCACCGGGACAGGGATCACAGATACGCAGTATTTT.

A single count supports this clone. This rearrangement joins TRBV7-9 to TRBJ2-1; 9 bases align to TRBD2. The V gene end was trimmed by 3 bases and the J gene end by 3 bases; junction bases not matched to a gene: 9. CDR3 length equals 17 residues. CDR1 SEHNR and CDR2 FQNEAQ come from the germline V gene (reference sequence). This CDR3 reads CASSLPRGRAGYNEQFF. CDR3 DNA: TGTGCCAGCAGCTTGCCTCGCGGGAGGGCCGGCTACAATGAGCAGTTCTTC.

The chain employs TRBV9 and TRBJ2-5, with TRBD2 identical over 7 bases. CDR3 length: 16 amino acids. V shed 0 bases, J shed 3 bases, and the junction held 8 bases outside the gene matches. From germline, CDR1 is SGDLS and CDR2 YYNGEE. The CDR3 sequence is CASSVEALGGKETQYF. In nucleotides, the CDR3 is TGTGCCAGCAGCGTAGAGGCCTTGGGGGGGAAAGAGACCCAGTACTTC. The entire variable domain, with the rest obtained from reference TRBV9 and TRBJ2-5, is as follows: DSGVTQTPKHLITATGQRVTLRCSPRSGDLSVYWYQQSLDQGLQFLIQYYNGEERAKGNILERFSAQQFPDLHSELNLSSLELGDSALYFCASSVEALGGKETQYFGPGTRLLVL.

The chain employs TRBV4-2 and TRBJ1-4; perhaps TRBD1 as D (5 bases). In germline, CDR1 is LGHNA, CDR2 YNFKEQ. The CDR3 has 17 amino acids. Trimming pared 0 bases from V and 8 bases from J, leaving 19 bases between. CDR3 amino acids: CASSQDWGGKGWEKLFF. The CDR3 nucleotides are TGTGCCAGCAGCCAAGATTGGGGCGGGAAAGGGTGGGAAAAACTGTTTTTT.

The chain has TRBV5-1 and TRBJ2-1, with 8 bases matching TRBD2. Germline values: CDR1 SGHRS, CDR2 YFSETQ. CDR3 length: 16 residues. V was pared by 0 bases and J by 5 bases, with 7 bases of the junction left unmatched. The CDR3 DNA is TGCGCCAGCAGCTTGGCCAATAGCGGGATCCACAATGAGCAGTTCTTC. Residues: CASSLANSGIHNEQFF.

V is TRBV19 and J is TRBJ1-5, with D possibly TRBD1 on 5 matching bases. Deletions cut 3 bases from V and 9 bases from J, with 18 bases between. CDR3 length: 15 residues. Germline lookup yields CDR1 LNHDA and CDR2 SQIVND (reference sequence). CDR3 nucleotide sequence: TGTGCCAGTAGTATGATAGGGGAGGGTATAGGGCCCCAGCATTTT. This gives the protein CASSMIGEGIGPQHF.

The chain has TRBV19 and TRBJ1-1, with a weak D call TRBD1 (5 bases). V was shortened by 4 bases and J by 0 bases, with 9 bases between the two germline ends. Germline V gives CDR1 LNHDA, CDR2 SQIVND (reference sequence). The CDR3 is 14 amino acids. CDR3 nucleotide sequence: TGTGCCAGTAGTAAGCAGGGATTGAACACTGAAGCTTTCTTT. Translated: CASSKQGLNTEAFF.

The chain is built from TRBV7-2 and TRBJ2-2, with D tentatively TRBD2 (7 bases). V lost 5 bases and J lost 7, with 17 bases in between. Germline V gives CDR1 SGHTA, CDR2 FQGNSA. CDR3 length equals 15 residues. The CDR3 region has the DNA TGTGCCAGCAGCCCGAGCAGGGGAGGGGGCGGGGAGCTGTTTTTT. Translated: CASSPSRGGGGELFF.

CDR3 amino acids: CASTRVGTENTEAFF. Written as DNA, the CDR3 is TGTGCCAGTACCAGGGTAGGGACAGAGAACACTGAAGCTTTCTTT. This chain links TRBV19 with TRBJ1-1; TRBD1 matches at 7 bases. J was trimmed by 1 base and V by 7 bases; bases with no gene match: 9. The CDR3 contains 15 residues. CDR1 is LNHDA and CDR2 is SQIVND in the germline V gene (reference sequence).

J is TRBJ2-3 and V is TRBV5-6; 14 bases fit TRBD2. Germline CDR1 and CDR2: SGHDT and YYEEEE. There are 14 residues in the CDR3. V trimming: 7 bases; J trimming: 5 bases; junction bases outside the gene matches: 3. The CDR3 nucleotides read TGTGCCAGCGGACTAGCGGGAGGTGGAGATACGCAGTATTTT. It codes for CASGLAGGGDTQYF.